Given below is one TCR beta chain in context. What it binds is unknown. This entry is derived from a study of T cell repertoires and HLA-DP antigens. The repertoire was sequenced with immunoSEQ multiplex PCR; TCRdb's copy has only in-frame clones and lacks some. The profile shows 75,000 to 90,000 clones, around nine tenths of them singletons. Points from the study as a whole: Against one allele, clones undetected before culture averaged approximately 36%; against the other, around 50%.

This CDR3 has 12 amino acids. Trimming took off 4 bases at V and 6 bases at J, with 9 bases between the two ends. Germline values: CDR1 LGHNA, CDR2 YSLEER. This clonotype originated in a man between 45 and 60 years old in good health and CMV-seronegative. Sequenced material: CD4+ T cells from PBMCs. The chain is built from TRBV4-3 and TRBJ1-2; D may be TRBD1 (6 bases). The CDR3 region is CASSRNRDGYTF. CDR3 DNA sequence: TGCGCCAGCAGCCGTAACAGGGATGGCTACACCTTC.